The entry that follows covers one T cell receptor beta chain sequence. Antigen unknown. These data come from a study of OX40 agonist ivuxolimab in advanced cancers. Overall study: It was ivuxolimab, an agonistic anti-OX40 (CD134) antibody, that patients were treated with. The dose-escalation cohort was about 87% male, with a mean age of around 60 years, ranging about 20 to 85.

The CDR3 loop spans 14 amino acids. Trimming cost V 1 base and J 2 bases, with 9 bases left between them. Germline loops: CDR1 GTSNPN, CDR2 SVGIG (reference sequence). Here immunoSEQ multiplex PCR was the method, and the copy in TCRdb shows in-frame clones only, minus some. The sample has approximately 28,000 clones, about 84% seen once. The study, taken as a whole, reports: By week 6 at 0.1 to 3.0 mg/kg, blood CD4+ and CD8+ T cells had expanded clonally.

This sequence joins TRBV30 and TRBJ1-5; D gene ambiguous. This sequence was found in an adult with an advanced solid tumor such as melanoma, head and neck, liver or kidney cancer. The material sequenced was CD4+ or CD8+ T cells sorted from blood, taken in a trial of the OX40 agonist ivuxolimab. The DNA for the CDR3 is TGTGCCTGGAGTGGGGGTGCGGGCAATCAGCCCCAGCATTTT. Amino acids: CAWSGGAGNQPQHF.